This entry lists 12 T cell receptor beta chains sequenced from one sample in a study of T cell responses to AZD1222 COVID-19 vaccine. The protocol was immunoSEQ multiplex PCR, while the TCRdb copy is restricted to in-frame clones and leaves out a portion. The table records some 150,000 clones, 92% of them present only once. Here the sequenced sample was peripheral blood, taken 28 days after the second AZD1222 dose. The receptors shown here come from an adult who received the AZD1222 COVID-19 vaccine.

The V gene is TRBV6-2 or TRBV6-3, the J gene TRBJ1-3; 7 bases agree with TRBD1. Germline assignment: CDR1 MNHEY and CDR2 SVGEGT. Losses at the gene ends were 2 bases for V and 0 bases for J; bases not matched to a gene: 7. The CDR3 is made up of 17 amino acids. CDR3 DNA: TGTGCCAGCAGTTACCCGATTGGGACAGCCTCTGGAAACACCATATATTTT. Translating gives CASSYPIGTASGNTIYF.

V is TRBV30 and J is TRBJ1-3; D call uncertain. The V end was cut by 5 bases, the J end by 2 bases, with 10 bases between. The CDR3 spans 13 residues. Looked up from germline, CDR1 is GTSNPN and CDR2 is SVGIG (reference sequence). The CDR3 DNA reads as TGTGCCTGGTCCCGGAGGGCTGGAAACACCATATATTTT. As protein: CAWSRRAGNTIYF. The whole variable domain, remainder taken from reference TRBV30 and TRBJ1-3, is SQTIHQWPATLVQPVGSPLSLECTVEGTSNPNLYWYRQAAGRGLQLLFYSVGIGQISSEVPQNLSASRPQDRQFILSSKKLLLSDSGFYLCAWSRRAGNTIYFGEGSWLTVV.

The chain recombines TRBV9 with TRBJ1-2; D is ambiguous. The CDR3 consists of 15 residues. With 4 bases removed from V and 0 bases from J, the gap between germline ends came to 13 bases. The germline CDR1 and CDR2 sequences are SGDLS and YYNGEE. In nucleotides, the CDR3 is TGTGCCAGCAGCCCAATGAGGGTACCTAACTATGGCTACACCTTC. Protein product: CASSPMRVPNYGYTF.

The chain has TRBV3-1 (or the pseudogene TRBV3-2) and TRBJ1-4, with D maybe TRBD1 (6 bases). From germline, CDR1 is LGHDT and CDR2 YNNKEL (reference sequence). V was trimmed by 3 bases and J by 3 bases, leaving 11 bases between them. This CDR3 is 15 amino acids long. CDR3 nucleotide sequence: TGTGCCAGCAGCCAGGGGGCGGTTGCTAATGAAAAACTGTTTTTT. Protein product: CASSQGAVANEKLFF.

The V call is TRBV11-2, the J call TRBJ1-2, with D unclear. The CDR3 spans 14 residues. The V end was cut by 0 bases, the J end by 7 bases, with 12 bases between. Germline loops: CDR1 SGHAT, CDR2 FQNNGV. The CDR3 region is CASSLEVGQSGYTF. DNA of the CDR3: TGTGCCAGCAGCTTAGAGGTCGGCCAGAGTGGCTACACCTTC.

CDR3 region: CASTVPLVYEQYF. The DNA of the CDR3 is TGTGCCAGCACCGTCCCCCTAGTCTACGAGCAGTACTTC. The chain carries TRBV7-2 and TRBJ2-7; D not resolved. The CDR3 loop spans 13 amino acids. The V end lost 7 bases, the J end lost 3 bases, and 13 bases lay between the germline ends. Germline V gene sequence: CDR1 SGHTA, CDR2 FQGNSA.

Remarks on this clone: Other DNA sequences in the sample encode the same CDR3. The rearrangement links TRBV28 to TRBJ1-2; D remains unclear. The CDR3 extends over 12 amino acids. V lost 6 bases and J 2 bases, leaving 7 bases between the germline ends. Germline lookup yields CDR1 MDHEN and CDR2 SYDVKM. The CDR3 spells CASSAGNYGYTF. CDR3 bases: TGTGCCAGCAGCGCGGGAAACTATGGCTACACCTTC.

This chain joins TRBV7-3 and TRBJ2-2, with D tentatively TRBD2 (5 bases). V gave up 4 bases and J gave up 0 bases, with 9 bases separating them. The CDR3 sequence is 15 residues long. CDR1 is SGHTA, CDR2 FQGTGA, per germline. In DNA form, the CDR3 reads TGTGCCAGCAGCTCAGGAGGTTCGAACACCGGGGAGCTGTTTTTT. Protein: CASSSGGSNTGELFF. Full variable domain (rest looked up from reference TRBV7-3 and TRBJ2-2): GAGVSQTPSNKVTEKGKYVELRCDPISGHTALYWYRQSLGQGPEFLIYFQGTGAADDSGLPNDRFFAVRPEGSVSTLKIQRTERGDSAVYLCASSSGGSNTGELFFGEGSRLTVL.

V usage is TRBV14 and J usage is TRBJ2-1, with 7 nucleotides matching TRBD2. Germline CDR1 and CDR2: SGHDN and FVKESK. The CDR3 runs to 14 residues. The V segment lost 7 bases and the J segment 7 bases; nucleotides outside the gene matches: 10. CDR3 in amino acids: CASNRLAAPNEQFF. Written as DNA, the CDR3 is TGTGCCAGCAACCGGCTAGCGGCTCCAAATGAGCAGTTCTTC. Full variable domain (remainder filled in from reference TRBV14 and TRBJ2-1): EAGVTQFPSHSVIEKGQTVTLRCDPISGHDNLYWYRRVMGKEIKFLLHFVKESKQDESGMPNNRFLAERTGGTYSTLKVQPAELEDSGVYFCASNRLAAPNEQFFGPGTRLTVL.

CDR3 in DNA: TGTGCCAGCAGCTTATTCCTTAACGGGAATACGCAGTATTTT. This codes for CASSLFLNGNTQYF. The gene calls are TRBV11-2 and TRBJ2-3; D may be TRBD2 (5 bases). V was pared by 2 bases and J by 7 bases, with 13 bases between. The germline V gene has CDR1 SGHAT and CDR2 FQNNGV. CDR3 length equals 14 residues.

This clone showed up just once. The CDR3 DNA follows: TGTGCCAGCAGCATCTGGACTAGCGGGAGCTCCTACGAGCAGTACTTC. Amino acids: CASSIWTSGSSYEQYF. The rearrangement links TRBV7-8 to TRBJ2-7, with TRBD2 matching 13 bases. The CDR3 consists of 16 residues. V trimming: 5 bases; J trimming: 0 bases; junction bases outside the gene matches: 4. Germline V gene sequence: CDR1 SGHVS, CDR2 FQNEAQ.

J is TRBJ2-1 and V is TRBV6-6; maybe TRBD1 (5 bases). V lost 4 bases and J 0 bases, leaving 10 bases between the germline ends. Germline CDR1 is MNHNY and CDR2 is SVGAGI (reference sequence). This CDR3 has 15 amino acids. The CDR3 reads CASSLSQGSYNEQFF. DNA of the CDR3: TGTGCCAGCAGTTTGTCGCAGGGCTCCTACAATGAGCAGTTCTTC.